This TCR beta chain originates from a study of T cells expressing NK-cell markers (dated by TCRdb to 2018 to 2020). Some background on the complete study: In sorted CD3+CD56+NKG2C+, CD3+CD56+NKG2C- and CD3+CD56-NKG2C+ T-cell subsets from eight donors, TCR beta-chain repertoires were profiled. Sequencing of the libraries produced 2 x 150 bp reads on Illumina HiSeq 2000/2500, MiSeq or NextSeq. Among the eight sequenced donors, only one was HCMV-seronegative, while the other seven were HCMV-seropositive. The study sequenced eight donors, all healthy volunteers chosen at random: three men and five women. Summary of the overall study and its limitations: Whether the expanded NKG2C-expressing T cell clones were specific for HCMV antigens remained unclear. In five to seven donors, the dominant CD3+CD56+NKG2C+ clonotypes were found to rank among the top 10 CD8+ clonotypes and to make up about 1.0-8% of CD8+ T cells. Those dominant clonotypes were again the most abundant among CD3+CD56-NKG2C+ cells in a handful of donors, at 28.3-60.1%.

Sequencing instrument: Illumina HiSeq 2000. The TCR beta cDNA libraries were made using 5'RACE template switching, a step that added both a universal primer site and unique molecular identifiers. cDNA synthesis was primed from the TCR beta constant segment, followed by two successive PCR amplification steps. In the authors' own workflow: MIGEC was used to demultiplex reads and group reads by UMI, and MiTCR was used to assemble and quantify clonotypes. To exclude erroneous sequences, only TCR cDNA sequences supported by at least two reads were retained. The tcR package was used for downstream repertoire analysis, and clonotypes were matched across fractions by CDR3 nucleotide sequence plus V segment. VDJmatch was used to annotate antigen specificity against VDJdb, with one amino acid substitution in CDR3 permitted. TCRdb reprocessed the reads, and each CDR3 protein sequence is entered once, without DNA. TCRdb's processing, not the authors', yielded these V and J calls. This sample's clone table shows a few hundred thousand distinct CDR3 sequences. The ten largest clonotypes hold approximately 0.39% of the sample.

Concerning this clonotype: No antigen is known for it.

The CDR3 numbers 16 residues from cysteine through phenylalanine. No DNA sequence is on record. In the germline V gene, CDR1 corresponds to SGHDT and CDR2 to YYEEEE. HCMV-specific IgG was detected in serum with a commercial ELISA kit to determine HCMV serostatus. Ficoll density gradient centrifugation was used to isolate peripheral blood mononuclear cells from blood. Source material: blood T cells: a sorted CD56 or NKG2C T cell subset, CD4+ or CD8+ T cells, or bulk PBMC T cells (not recorded which). The chain uses TRBV5-6 and TRBJ2-3; without DNA, the TCRdb call of TRBD1 cannot be checked. This TCR was recovered from a man younger than 35 in good health. Donor details come from another sample of the same person, matched by shared clones. The CDR3 sequence is CASSLGTGGAADTQYF.